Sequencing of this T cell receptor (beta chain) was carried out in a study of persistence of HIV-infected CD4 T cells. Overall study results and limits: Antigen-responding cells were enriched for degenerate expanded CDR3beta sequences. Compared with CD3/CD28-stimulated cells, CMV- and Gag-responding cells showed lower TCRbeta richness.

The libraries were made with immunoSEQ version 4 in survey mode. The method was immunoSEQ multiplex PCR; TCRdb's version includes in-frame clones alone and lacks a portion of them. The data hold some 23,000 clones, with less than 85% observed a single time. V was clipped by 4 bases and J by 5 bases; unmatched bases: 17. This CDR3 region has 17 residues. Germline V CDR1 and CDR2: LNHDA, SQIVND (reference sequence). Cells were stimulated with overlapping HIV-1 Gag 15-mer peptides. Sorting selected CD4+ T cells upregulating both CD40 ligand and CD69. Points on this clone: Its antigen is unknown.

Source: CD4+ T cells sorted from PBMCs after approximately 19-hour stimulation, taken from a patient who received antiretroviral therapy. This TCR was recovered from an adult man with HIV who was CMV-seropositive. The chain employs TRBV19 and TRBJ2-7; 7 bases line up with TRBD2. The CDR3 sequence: CASSTVVAGENDNEQYF. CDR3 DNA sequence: TGTGCCAGTAGTACGGTCGTGGCGGGGGAAAATGACAACGAGCAGTACTTC.